A single sample is the source of the 8 T cell receptor beta chains below, sequenced in a study of early T cells in non-severe SARS-CoV-2 infection. Via MiXCR, TCRdb re-called the 5' RACE reads, giving one row per CDR3 protein. This sample has about 97,000 distinct CDR3 sequences, with approximately 14% found just once. Material for sequencing was whole blood. All receptors come from an adult who was a healthcare worker with PCR-confirmed SARS-CoV-2 infection or an uninfected control (not recorded which).

The chain has TRBV3-1 and TRBJ2-7; 7 bases agree with TRBD1. Losses at the gene ends were 4 bases for V and 0 bases for J; bases not matched to a gene: 6. Germline values: CDR1 LGHDT, CDR2 YNNKEL (reference sequence). This CDR3 spans 15 amino acids. The DNA of the CDR3 is TGTGCCAGCAGCCCCACAGGGGTAGTCTCCTACGAGCAGTACTTC. This encodes CASSPTGVVSYEQYF.

This clonotype was observed a handful of times. The chain recombines TRBV11-2 with TRBJ2-3; 8 bases are shared with TRBD2. The V and J ends lost 1 base and 4 bases, in that order; junction bases with no gene match: 4. The V gene's germline CDR1 is SGHAT and CDR2 FQNNGV. This CDR3 is 15 amino acids long. CDR3 region: CASSLGTAGADTQYF. The CDR3 DNA reads as TGTGCCAGCAGCTTAGGTACAGCGGGAGCAGATACGCAGTATTTT.

The V gene is TRBV15, the J gene TRBJ1-2, with D unresolved. There are 14 residues in the CDR3. Germline loops: CDR1 LNHNV, CDR2 YYDKDF (reference sequence). Trimming stripped 5 bases from V and 2 bases from J, with 12 bases between. The CDR3 region has the DNA TGTGCCACCAGCGGAAGAGGATCAAACTATGGCTACACCTTC. Residues: CATSGRGSNYGYTF.

This sequence joins TRBV5-1 and TRBJ2-3, with a possible D match to TRBD2 (6 bases). CDR1 is SGHRS and CDR2 is YFSETQ in the germline V gene. With 7 bases removed from V and 1 base from J, the gap between germline ends came to 16 bases. This CDR3 contains 15 residues. The CDR3 DNA is TGCGCCAGCGCCCCTGGCGGGATCGGCACAGATACGCAGTATTTT. The encoded protein is CASAPGGIGTDTQYF.

The V call is TRBV28, the J call TRBJ2-7; D unresolved. CDR1 and CDR2 (germline): MDHEN, SYDVKM. Trimming left V 4 bases short and J 3 bases short, with 10 bases between. This CDR3 is 13 amino acids long. The CDR3 protein is CASSSGTFYEQYF. Written as DNA, the CDR3 is TGTGCCAGCAGTTCCGGAACATTCTACGAGCAGTACTTC.

This clonotype was detected many times. The genes are TRBV28 and TRBJ2-4; D assignment may be TRBD1 or TRBD2 (5 bases each). Germline CDR1 and CDR2: MDHEN and SYDVKM. The CDR3 has 12 amino acids. V was clipped by 3 bases and J by 12 bases, with 12 bases between them. Here the CDR3 DNA reads TGTGCCAGCAGTTTCTCGGGACGCAATCAGTACTTC. This sequence encodes CASSFSGRNQYF.

V gene TRBV19 combines with J gene TRBJ1-5; 10 bases agree with TRBD1. The CDR3 has 12 residues. The J segment lost 9 bases and the V segment lost 8 bases, leaving 4 bases of the junction unmatched. Germline CDR1 is LNHDA and CDR2 is SQIVND (reference sequence). The chain's CDR3 is CASSTGGLPQHF. The CDR3 DNA sequence: TGTGCCAGTTCGACAGGGGGCCTGCCCCAGCATTTT.

This clonotype has at least ten counts. The genes are TRBV6-1 and TRBJ1-1; D is uncertain. V was cut by 2 bases and J by 0 bases, with 10 bases left in between. Germline values: CDR1 MNHNS, CDR2 SASEGT. The CDR3 is made up of 15 amino acids. CDR3: CASSEPATMNTEAFF. In DNA form, the CDR3 reads TGTGCCAGCAGTGAACCGGCCACTATGAACACTGAAGCTTTCTTT.